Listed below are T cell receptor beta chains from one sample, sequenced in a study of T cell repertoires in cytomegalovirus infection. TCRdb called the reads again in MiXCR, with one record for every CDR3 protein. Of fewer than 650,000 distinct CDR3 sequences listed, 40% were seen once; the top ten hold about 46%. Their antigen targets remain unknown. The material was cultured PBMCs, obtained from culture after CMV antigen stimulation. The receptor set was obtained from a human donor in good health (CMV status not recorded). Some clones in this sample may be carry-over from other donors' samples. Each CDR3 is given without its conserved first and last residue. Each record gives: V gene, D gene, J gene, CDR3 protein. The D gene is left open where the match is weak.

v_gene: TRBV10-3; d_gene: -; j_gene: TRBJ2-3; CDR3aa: AISPQLTSTDTQY
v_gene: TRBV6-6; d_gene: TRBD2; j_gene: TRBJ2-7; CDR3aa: ASSRTSGPYEQY
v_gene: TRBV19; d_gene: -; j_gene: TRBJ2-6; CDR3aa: ASSSRDVDALGANVLT
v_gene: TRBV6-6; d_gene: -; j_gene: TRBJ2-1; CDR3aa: ASSWYNEQF
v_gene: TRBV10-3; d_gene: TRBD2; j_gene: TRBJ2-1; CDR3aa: AISEAGSGAYNEQF
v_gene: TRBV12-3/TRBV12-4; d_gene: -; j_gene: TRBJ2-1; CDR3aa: ASTPPFMNEQF
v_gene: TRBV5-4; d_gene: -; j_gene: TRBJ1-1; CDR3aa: ALNVGVANTEAF
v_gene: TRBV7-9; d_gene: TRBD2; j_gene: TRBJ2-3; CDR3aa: ASSYPTGTSGGLSTDTQY
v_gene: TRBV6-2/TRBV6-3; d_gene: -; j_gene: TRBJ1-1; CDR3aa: AIRGPTNTEAF
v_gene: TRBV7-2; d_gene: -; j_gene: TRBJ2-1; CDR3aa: ASSFEGFYNEQF
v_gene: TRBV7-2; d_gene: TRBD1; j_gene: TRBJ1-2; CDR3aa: ASSASGQLGYT
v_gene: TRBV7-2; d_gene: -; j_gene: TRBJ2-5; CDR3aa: ASSSQGRDVSATQY
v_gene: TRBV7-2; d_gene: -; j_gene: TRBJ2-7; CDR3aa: ASSFTPRLTEQY
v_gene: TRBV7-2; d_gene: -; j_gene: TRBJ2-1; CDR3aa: ASSLYRSEQF
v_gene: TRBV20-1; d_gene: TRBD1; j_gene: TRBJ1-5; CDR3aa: SAEGGLDQPQH
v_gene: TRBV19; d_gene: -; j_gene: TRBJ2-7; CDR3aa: ATQGGAGAIEQY
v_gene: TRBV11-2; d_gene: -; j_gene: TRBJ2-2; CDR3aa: ASRFTGSGELF
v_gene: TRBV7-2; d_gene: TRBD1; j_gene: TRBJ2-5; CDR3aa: ASRIQGLRETQY
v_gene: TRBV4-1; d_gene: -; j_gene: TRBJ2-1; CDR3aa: ASSQVGPPQF
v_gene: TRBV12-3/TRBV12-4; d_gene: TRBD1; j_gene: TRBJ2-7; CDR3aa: ASSDDRGLDYEQY
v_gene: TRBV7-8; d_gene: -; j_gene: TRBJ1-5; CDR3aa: ASSRRGQVNQPQH
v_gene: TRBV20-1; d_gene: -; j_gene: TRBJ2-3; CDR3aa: SAREGAGKRVPY
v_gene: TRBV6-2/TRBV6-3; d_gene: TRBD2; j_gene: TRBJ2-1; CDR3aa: ASGTSGSGGEQF
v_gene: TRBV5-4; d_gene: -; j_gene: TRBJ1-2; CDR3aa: ASSSRGGQNYGYT
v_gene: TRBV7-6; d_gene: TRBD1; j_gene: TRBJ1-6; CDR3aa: ASSLSTGGTSPLH
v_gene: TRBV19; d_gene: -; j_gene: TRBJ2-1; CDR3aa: ASSIDGALGQF
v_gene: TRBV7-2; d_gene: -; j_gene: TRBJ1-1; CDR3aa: ASSLRQGSTEAF
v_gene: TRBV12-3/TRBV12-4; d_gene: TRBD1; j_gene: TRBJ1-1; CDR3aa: ASTTRDRLAF
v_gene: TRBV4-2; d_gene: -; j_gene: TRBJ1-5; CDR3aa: ASSQSINQPQH
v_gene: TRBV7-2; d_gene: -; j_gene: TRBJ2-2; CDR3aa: ASSLLPRAMGGELF
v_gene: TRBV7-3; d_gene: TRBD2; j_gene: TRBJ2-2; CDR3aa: ASSLVAGDPNTGELF
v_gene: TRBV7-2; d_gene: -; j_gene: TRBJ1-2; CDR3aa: ASSQGHLNYGYT
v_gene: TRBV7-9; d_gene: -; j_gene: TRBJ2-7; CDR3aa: ASTPKEGPTYEQY
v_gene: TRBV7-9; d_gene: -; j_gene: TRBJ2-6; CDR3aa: ASSLGTTGANVLT
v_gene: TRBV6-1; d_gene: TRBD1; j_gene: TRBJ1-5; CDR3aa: ATGTGTGQPQH
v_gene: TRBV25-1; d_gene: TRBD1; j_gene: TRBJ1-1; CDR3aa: ASSETGWGNTEAF
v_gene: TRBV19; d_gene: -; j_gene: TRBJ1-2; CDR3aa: ASSIGRQGYGYT
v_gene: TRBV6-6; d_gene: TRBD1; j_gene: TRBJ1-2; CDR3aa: ASSHRPGAGGAYGYT
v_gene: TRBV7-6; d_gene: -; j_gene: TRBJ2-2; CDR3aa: ASGPYPKPYTNTGELF
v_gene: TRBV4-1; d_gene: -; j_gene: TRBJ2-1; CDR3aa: ASSHPNWKRLYNEQF
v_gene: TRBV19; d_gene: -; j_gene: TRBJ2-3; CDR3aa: ASSLGAAPTDTQY
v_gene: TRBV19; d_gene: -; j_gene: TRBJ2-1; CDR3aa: ASSIVGQETQF
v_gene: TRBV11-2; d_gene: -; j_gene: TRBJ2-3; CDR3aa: ASSWGTDARVSQY
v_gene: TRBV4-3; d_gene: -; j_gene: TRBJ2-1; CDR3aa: ASSRTTGTVSYNEQF
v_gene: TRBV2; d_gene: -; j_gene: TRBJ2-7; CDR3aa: ASSEAVYEQY
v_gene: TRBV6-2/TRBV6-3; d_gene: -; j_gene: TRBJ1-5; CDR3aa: ASSYSSRLEPQH
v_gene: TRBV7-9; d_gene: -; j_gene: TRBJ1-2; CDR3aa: ASSYRGPAGGYT
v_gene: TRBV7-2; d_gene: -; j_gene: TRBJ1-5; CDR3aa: ASSLGVEHQH
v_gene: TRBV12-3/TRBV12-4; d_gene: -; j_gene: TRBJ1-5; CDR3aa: ASSLGGGFSNQPQH
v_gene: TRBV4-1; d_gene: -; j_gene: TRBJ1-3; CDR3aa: ASSRDFLAVFSGNTIY
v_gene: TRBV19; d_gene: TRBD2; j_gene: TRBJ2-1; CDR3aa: ASNLAGGLPPNEQF
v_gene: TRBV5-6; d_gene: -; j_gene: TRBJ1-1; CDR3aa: ASSPQGTSAF
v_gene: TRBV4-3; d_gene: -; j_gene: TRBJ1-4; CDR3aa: ASSQGGYGNEKLF
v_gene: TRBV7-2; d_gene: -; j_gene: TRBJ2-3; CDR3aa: ASSRDWGTDTQY
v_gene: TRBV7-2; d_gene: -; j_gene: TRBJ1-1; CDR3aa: ASSSPSSGLWNTEAF
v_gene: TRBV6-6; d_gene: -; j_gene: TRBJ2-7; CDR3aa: ASSYPTGLKYEQY
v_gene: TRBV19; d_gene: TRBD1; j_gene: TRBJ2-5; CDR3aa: ASSRTGASETQY
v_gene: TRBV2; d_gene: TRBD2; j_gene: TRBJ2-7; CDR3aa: ASSVGRLSYEQY
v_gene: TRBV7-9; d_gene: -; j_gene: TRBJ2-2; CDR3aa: ASSATAVGRAANTGELF